The clone carrying this T cell receptor (beta chain) was counted at least ten times. The antigen is unknown. Authors' analysis steps: Using the CDR3 differences seen across clinicopathological groups, the authors built a distant-metastasis classifier for papillary thyroid cancer, which was meant to discriminate distant-metastatic patients. TCRdb called clones again from the PCR reads with MiXCR. For this entry, the V and J calls and clone size follow TCRdb and not the study's own pipeline. The sample has approximately 90,000 clones; roughly an eighth are singletons. This sample is part of a study of metastatic and nonmetastatic thyroid tumors. Study information: Peripheral blood and tumor or nodule samples from malignant and benign thyroid patients were compared. Study findings and constraints: Reports indicated that malignant thyroid tumors showed significantly higher TCR beta diversity than benign nodules did, in blood and tumor.

Each patient came to thyroid surgery without any prior treatment (of any kind). The CDR3 is 16 residues long. Trimming pared 4 bases from V and 3 bases from J, leaving 17 bases between. Germline CDR1 SGDLS, CDR2 YYNGEE. The chain has TRBV9 and TRBJ1-3; D remains ambiguous. Sample: blood. This clonotype was sampled from a female donor with papillary thyroid cancer or a benign thyroid nodule (not recorded which). Some clones in this sample may be carry-over from other donors' samples. The CDR3 DNA reads TGTGCCAGCAGCCCGTTGACTGATAGCCGTGGAAACACCATATATTTT. Translation: CASSPLTDSRGNTIYF.